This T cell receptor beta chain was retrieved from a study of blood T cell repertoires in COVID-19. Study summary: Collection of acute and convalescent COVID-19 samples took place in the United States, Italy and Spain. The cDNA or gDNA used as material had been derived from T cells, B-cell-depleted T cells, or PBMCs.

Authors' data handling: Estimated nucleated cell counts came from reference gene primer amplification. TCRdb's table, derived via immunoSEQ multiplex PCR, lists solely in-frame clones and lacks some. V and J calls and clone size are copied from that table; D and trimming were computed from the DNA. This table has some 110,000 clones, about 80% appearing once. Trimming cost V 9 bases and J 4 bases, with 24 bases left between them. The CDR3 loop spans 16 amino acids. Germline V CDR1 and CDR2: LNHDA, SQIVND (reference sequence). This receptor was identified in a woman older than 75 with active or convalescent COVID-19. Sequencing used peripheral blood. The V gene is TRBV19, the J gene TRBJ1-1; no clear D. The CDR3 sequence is CASQPSHRLWSTEAFF. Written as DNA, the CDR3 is TGTGCCAGCCAACCCAGCCATAGGTTGTGGAGCACTGAAGCTTTCTTT.